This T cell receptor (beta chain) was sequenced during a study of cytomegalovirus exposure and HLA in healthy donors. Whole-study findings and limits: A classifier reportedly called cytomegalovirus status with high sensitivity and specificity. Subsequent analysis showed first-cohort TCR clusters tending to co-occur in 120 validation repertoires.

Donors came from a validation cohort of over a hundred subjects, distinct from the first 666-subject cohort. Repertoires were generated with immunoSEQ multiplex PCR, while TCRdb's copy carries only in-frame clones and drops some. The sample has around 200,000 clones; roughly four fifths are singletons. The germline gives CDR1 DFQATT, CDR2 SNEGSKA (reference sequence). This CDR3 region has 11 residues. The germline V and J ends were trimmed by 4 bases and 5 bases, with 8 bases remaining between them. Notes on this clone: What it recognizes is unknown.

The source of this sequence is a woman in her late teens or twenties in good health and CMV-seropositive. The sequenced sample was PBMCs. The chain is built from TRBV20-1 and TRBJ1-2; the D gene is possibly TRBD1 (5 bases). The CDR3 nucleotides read TGCAGTGCTAATCAGGGATATGGCTACACCTTC. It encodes CSANQGYGYTF.